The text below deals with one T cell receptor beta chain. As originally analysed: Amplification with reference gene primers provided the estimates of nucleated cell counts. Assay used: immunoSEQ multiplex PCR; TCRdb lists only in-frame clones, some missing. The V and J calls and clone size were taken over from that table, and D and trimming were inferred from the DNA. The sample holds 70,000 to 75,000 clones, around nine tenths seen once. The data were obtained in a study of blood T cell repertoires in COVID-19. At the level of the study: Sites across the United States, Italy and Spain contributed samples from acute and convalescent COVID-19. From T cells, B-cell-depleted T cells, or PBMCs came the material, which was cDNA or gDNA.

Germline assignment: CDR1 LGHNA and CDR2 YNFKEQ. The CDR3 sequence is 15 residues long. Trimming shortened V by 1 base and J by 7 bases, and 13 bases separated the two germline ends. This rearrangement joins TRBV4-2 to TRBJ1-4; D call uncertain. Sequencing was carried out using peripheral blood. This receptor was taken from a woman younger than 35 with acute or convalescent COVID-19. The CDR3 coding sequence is TGTGCCAGCAGCCAAGTTCTAGGCTCGAGTGAAAAACTGTTTTTT. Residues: CASSQVLGSSEKLFF.